The rows below give T cell receptor beta chains drawn from one sample of a study of shared clonotypes between healthy human individuals. Measured with immunoSEQ multiplex PCR; TCRdb has only the in-frame clones, and not every one. The sample includes 2 million to 2.5 million clones, approximately 94% of them seen just once. The material sequenced was naive CD4+ T cells sorted from blood. Source of these receptors: a man between 18 and 29 years old in good health. Each CDR3 is given with its conserved first and last residue. The order of the fields is J gene, D gene, V gene, clone size, CDR3 protein, CDR3 DNA. The D gene is left open where the match is weak. Clone size, where shown, is once, few, many, or a class for clones that have expanded.

TRBJ2-7 TRBD1 TRBV28 . CASRTTGYEQYF TGTGCCAGCAGAACGACAGGGTACGAGCAGTACTTC
TRBJ2-2 . TRBV7-8 . CASSLSQGPGELFF TGTGCCAGCAGCTTAAGTCAGGGGCCCGGGGAGCTGTTTTTT
TRBJ2-5 TRBD1 TRBV5-6 . CASSSKLGGQALQETQYF TGTGCCAGCAGCTCAAAACTAGGGGGACAGGCCCTCCAAGAGACCCAGTACTTC
TRBJ2-1 TRBD1 TRBV10-3 . CAISATGGAGREQFF TGTGCCATCAGTGCTACAGGGGGCGCCGGGCGGGAGCAGTTCTTC
TRBJ2-7 . TRBV2 . CASSVGRLPDEQYF TGTGCCAGCAGTGTGGGAAGGCTACCCGACGAGCAGTACTTC
TRBJ2-1 . TRBV19 . CASSMSGAGNEQFF TGTGCCAGTAGTATGAGTGGCGCGGGCAATGAGCAGTTCTTC
TRBJ2-7 TRBD1 TRBV19 . CASSVPGQGYGEQYF TGTGCCAGTAGTGTACCGGGACAGGGGTATGGCGAGCAGTACTTC
TRBJ2-7 . TRBV2 . CASSEFFYEQYF TGTGCCAGCAGTGAGTTTTTCTACGAGCAGTACTTC
TRBJ2-3 . TRBV5-6 . CASSLVQPTDTQYF TGTGCCAGCAGCTTGGTCCAGCCCACAGATACGCAGTATTTT
TRBJ2-7 TRBD2 TRBV15 . CATSRRQGGWTSGTTYEQYF TGTGCCACCAGCAGACGTCAAGGGGGCTGGACTAGCGGGACTACCTACGAGCAGTACTTC
TRBJ2-7 . TRBV10-3 . CAISESVLGYEQYF TGTGCCATCAGTGAGTCGGTTCTGGGCTACGAGCAGTACTTC
TRBJ2-7 . TRBV5-6 . CASSSRLVPYEQYF TGTGCCAGCAGCTCTAGACTAGTGCCCTACGAGCAGTACTTC
TRBJ1-2 . TRBV5-4 . CASSLTGGGQGYGYTF TGTGCCAGCAGCTTGACCGGGGGAGGTCAAGGGTATGGCTACACCTTC
TRBJ2-7 TRBD1 TRBV5-6 . CASSSDRGGYEQYF TGTGCCAGCAGCTCGGACAGGGGCGGCTACGAGCAGTACTTC
TRBJ1-6 TRBD1 TRBV5-1 . CASSLDRGGYNSPLHF TGCGCCAGCAGCTTGGACAGGGGCGGTTATAATTCACCCCTCCACTTT
TRBJ2-3 TRBD2 TRBV27 . CASSAPTSGATDTQYF TGTGCCAGCAGTGCCCCGACTAGCGGGGCCACAGATACGCAGTATTTT
TRBJ1-5 TRBD1 TRBV28 . CASQGGNQPQHF TGTGCCAGCCAGGGGGGCAATCAGCCCCAGCATTTT
TRBJ2-5 . TRBV5-4 . CASSLAGQMGQETQYF TGTGCCAGCAGCTTGGCCGGGCAGATGGGGCAAGAGACCCAGTACTTC
TRBJ2-3 . TRBV6-5 . CASSLGTLTDTQYF TGTGCCAGCAGTTTAGGGACACTCACAGATACGCAGTATTTT
TRBJ1-3 . TRBV6-1 . CASSVTRQDSTSPAIYF TGTGCCAGCAGTGTAACTCGACAGGATAGCACCTCTCCGGCCATATATTTT
TRBJ1-5 TRBD1 TRBV30 few CAWSGGGGNQPQHF TGTGCCTGGAGTGGAGGGGGCGGCAATCAGCCCCAGCATTTT
TRBJ2-3 TRBD1 TRBV5-4 . CASSSDRLRATDTQYF TGTGCCAGCAGCTCGGACAGGCTGAGGGCGACAGATACGCAGTATTTT
TRBJ2-5 . TRBV14 . CASSQKRQETQYF TGTGCCAGCAGCCAGAAGAGGCAAGAGACCCAGTACTTC
TRBJ2-3 . TRBV10-1 once CASSAPGNPDTQYF TGCGCCAGCAGTGCCCCAGGGAACCCAGATACGCAGTATTTT
TRBJ2-7 TRBD1 TRBV4-1 . CATLRGGQGHPEGSEQYF TGCGCCACCCTCCGAGGAGGACAGGGACATCCTGAGGGCTCCGAGCAGTACTTC
TRBJ2-7 . TRBV2 once CASSGGYYEQYF TGTGCCAGCAGTGGGGGGTACTACGAGCAGTACTTC
TRBJ2-7 . TRBV2 . CASSGTGPQREQYF TGTGCCAGCAGCGGTACTGGACCACAGAGGGAGCAGTACTTC
TRBJ1-3 . TRBV9 few CASSPGNGNTIYF TGTGCCAGCAGCCCGGGGAACGGAAACACCATATATTTT
TRBJ2-6 . TRBV6-6 . CASSPLVIAGANVLTF TGTGCCAGCAGCCCACTAGTAATTGCTGGGGCCAACGTCCTGACTTTC
TRBJ2-5 . TRBV2 . CASSRGEGGQETQYF TGTGCCAGCTCGAGGGGGGAGGGAGGTCAAGAGACCCAGTACTTC
TRBJ1-1 TRBD1 TRBV7-2 . CASSLGQGWNTEAFF TGTGCCAGCAGCTTAGGACAGGGATGGAACACTGAAGCTTTCTTT
TRBJ2-3 . TRBV30 . CACSRGSTDTQYF TGTGCCTGTTCAAGGGGGAGCACAGATACGCAGTATTTT
TRBJ2-5 . TRBV14 . CASRGPTRTVYF TGTGCCAGCAGAGGACCGACGCGCACCGTGTACTTC
TRBJ2-1 . TRBV10-1 . CASSAGDAGNEQFF TGCGCCAGCAGTGCCGGGGACGCGGGCAATGAGCAGTTCTTC
TRBJ2-1 . TRBV11-2 . CASSFRWAGEGVYSDEQFF TGTGCCAGCAGTTTCCGCTGGGCAGGCGAGGGGGTTTACAGCGATGAGCAGTTCTTC
TRBJ2-3 . TRBV7-9 . CASSLASSTSYADTQYF TGTGCCAGCAGCTTAGCCTCGAGCACTAGTTACGCAGATACGCAGTATTTT
TRBJ2-3 TRBD2 TRBV7-2 . CASSSRLAGSTDTQYF TGTGCCAGCAGCTCCAGACTAGCGGGGAGCACAGATACGCAGTATTTT
TRBJ2-2 . TRBV7-2 . CASSSKAMNTGELFF TGTGCCAGCAGCTCCAAGGCTATGAACACCGGGGAGCTGTTTTTT
TRBJ1-2 . TRBV11-2 . CASSSLDHYGYTF TGTGCCAGCAGCTCACTGGACCACTATGGCTACACCTTC
TRBJ2-3 . TRBV6-6 . CASSYSIGTDTQYF TGTGCCAGCAGTTACTCGATTGGCACAGATACGCAGTATTTT
TRBJ1-6 . TRBV7-2 . CASNPGIGSPLHF TGTGCCAGCAACCCGGGGATCGGTTCACCCCTCCACTTT
TRBJ1-3 . TRBV10-3 . CATVGSPGNTIYF TGTGCCACGGTGGGGAGCCCCGGAAACACCATATATTTT
TRBJ2-1 TRBD2 TRBV18 . CASSAGAGGPYEQFF TGTGCCAGCTCGGCAGGAGCGGGAGGGCCCTATGAGCAGTTCTTC
TRBJ2-2 TRBD1 TRBV2 . CASSSDRQGGPGELFF TGTGCCAGCAGTAGCGATCGACAGGGTGGGCCCGGGGAGCTGTTTTTT
TRBJ2-1 TRBD2 TRBV28 . CASSLPTGLAGMWASSYNEQFF TGTGCCAGCAGTTTACCCACCGGACTAGCGGGGATGTGGGCCAGCTCCTACAATGAGCAGTTCTTC
TRBJ1-1 TRBD1 TRBV6-6 . CASMRGQENTEAFF TGTGCCAGCATGAGGGGACAGGAGAACACTGAAGCTTTCTTT
TRBJ2-6 TRBD1 TRBV6-5 . CASREDRVGANVLTF TGTGCCAGCAGGGAGGACAGGGTTGGGGCCAACGTCCTGACTTTC
TRBJ1-2 . TRBV4-3 . CASSQDPQGNYGYTF TGCGCCAGCAGCCAAGATCCGCAGGGGAACTATGGCTACACCTTC
TRBJ2-6 . TRBV9 . CASRGVGSPGANVLTF TGTGCCAGCAGAGGGGTCGGTTCCCCTGGGGCCAACGTCCTGACTTTC
TRBJ2-3 TRBD2 TRBV5-1 . CASSLARLAGVEADTQYF TGCGCCAGCAGCTTGGCGAGACTAGCGGGAGTGGAGGCAGATACGCAGTATTTT
TRBJ2-2 . TRBV19 . CASSIDRVNTGELFF TGTGCCAGTAGTATAGACCGGGTGAACACCGGGGAGCTGTTTTTT